Sequencing of this T cell receptor (beta chain) was carried out in a study of blood T cell repertoires in COVID-19 (dated by TCRdb to between 2020 and 2021). Regarding the complete study: Samples from collaborators originated in the United States, Italy and Spain and spanned both the acute and convalescent phases of COVID-19. A freely available public database, intended as a resource for researchers studying the immune response to SARS-CoV-2, is where the repertoires were released. The dataset comprised deeply sampled blood TCRbeta repertoires from subjects exposed to, actively infected with, or recovered from COVID-19. The material from the prospective study consisted of cDNA or gDNA derived from T cells, B-cell-depleted T cells, or PBMCs. Where available, HLA class I and class II types were obtained from metadata supplied by the sample provider rather than from assay-based typing. The samples were drawn from the first 160 participants of the ongoing ImmuneRACE study and from 1,254 subjects provided by 6 global collaborators. Sample metadata almost always included a de-identified subject ID, COVID-19 status, age in years and sex.

The junction shows trimming of 8 bases on V and 1 base on J, plus 7 bases between the germline ends. The CDR3, cysteine through phenylalanine, is 12 amino acids long. Only the CDR3 region is kept as DNA, spanning 36 bases read in frame from base 1. In Seattle, one collaborating source enrolled patients while the infection was active and tracked those patients longitudinally over the course of disease. The collaborating institutions used their own protocols to collect whole blood in K2EDTA tubes. For TCRbeta analysis, collaborators shipped samples in one of three forms: frozen whole blood, isolated PBMCs, or DNA extracted from either of those sample types. TCRbeta CDR3 regions were amplified from genomic DNA by means of the immunoSEQ Assay, a bias-controlled multiplex PCR. Under the source paper's analysis protocol: Nucleated cell counts per sample were estimated from amplification of reference gene primers within the assay. To quantify the absolute abundance of each unique TCRbeta CDR3 rearrangement, sequence reads were collapsed and filtered. Productive Simpson clonality was computed per sample as the square root of Simpson's diversity index over productive rearrangements. TCRdb's version of the immuneACCESS table is confined to in-frame rearrangements and falls short of the full clone set. An unresolved V gene accounts for under half of the shortfall where checked; the remainder is of unknown origin. V and J calls plus clone size are reproduced from that table; the DNA served to infer D and trimming. Across this sample there are 200,000 to 250,000 clones, with over 75% seen only once. The ten largest clones take up under 2.5% of the sample.

In regard to this clone: Its antigen is unknown. The sample holds no much larger clone one base away, and base qualities are not on file.

General study outcomes and caveats: The quantity of clinical and demographic metadata differed by source and by participant and was supplied without curation.

The rearranged chain carries TRBV12-3 or TRBV12-4 and TRBJ2-3; TRBD2 could be the D gene, as 5 bases match. The clonotype comes from an older woman with COVID-19, enrolled during active disease. Sequenced sample: peripheral blood. The nucleotides read TGTGCCAGCGGACTCCGCACAGATACGCAGTATTTT. Its product reads: CASGLRTDTQYF.